A single sample gave rise to the 15 T cell receptor beta chains below, sequenced in a study of post-analysis software for immune sequencing data. These receptors are not linked to any known antigen. The TCR beta cDNA libraries contained unique molecular identifiers. TCRdb used MiXCR to reprocess the PCR reads, holding one entry per CDR3 protein. The sample gives about 200,000 distinct CDR3 sequences, around 29% of which show up once; about 3.7% is in the top ten. Findings and limits, study-wide: In patients, TRBV5-6, TRBV5-1 and TRBV20-1 belonged to five or six TRBV segments found more frequently than in controls.

Sequenced: blood. Receptors originate from a girl aged 2-17 years with multiple sclerosis.

As for this clonotype: A much larger clone lies a single base off, so this may be a read error. V is TRBV5-1 and J is TRBJ2-7; D is perhaps TRBD2 (6 bases). This CDR3 contains 15 residues. CDR1 and CDR2 from the germline V gene are SGHRS and YFSETQ. V was clipped by 1 base and J by 0 bases, with 11 bases between them. CDR3 sequence (DNA): TGCGCCAGCAGCTTGACGAGCGGGCGCTCCTACGAGCAGTACTTC. Translating gives CASSLTSGRSYEQYF. The entire variable domain, with the rest obtained from reference TRBV5-1 and TRBJ2-7, is as follows: KAGVTQTPRYLIKTRGQQVTLSCSPISGHRSVSWYQQTPGQGLQFLFEYFSETQRNKGNFPGRFSGRQFSNSRSEMNVSTLELGDSALYLCASSLTSGRSYEQYFGPGTRLTVT.

In this sample, this clonotype turned up many times. This CDR3 reads CASTQDRASYYEQYF. CDR3 bases: TGTGCCAGCACCCAGGACAGGGCAAGTTACTACGAGCAGTACTTC. This chain links TRBV12-3 or TRBV12-4 with TRBJ2-7; the match to TRBD1 covers 8 bases. The CDR3 extends over 15 amino acids. V was pared by 7 bases and J by 3 bases, with 11 bases of the junction left unmatched.

This clonotype was detected a few times. This sequence joins TRBV5-1 and TRBJ2-5; TRBD2 matches 8 bases. The germline CDR1 and CDR2 sequences are SGHRS and YFSETQ. CDR3 length: 14 amino acids. The V gene end was trimmed by 9 bases and the J gene end by 11 bases; junction bases not matched to a gene: 18. CDR3 loop: CATTGSGGPNEQYF. CDR3 bases: TGCGCCACCACCGGGTCGGGAGGGCCTAATGAGCAGTACTTC.

The V gene is TRBV20-1, the J gene TRBJ1-6, with 7 bases aligning to TRBD1. Germline loops: CDR1 DFQATT, CDR2 SNEGSKA (reference sequence). The ends lost 5 bases at V and 7 bases at J; junction bases unmatched: 11. This CDR3 comprises 15 residues. The CDR3 nucleotides are TGCAGTGCTGATTTCCACAGGGGCTTGAATTCACCCCTCCACTTT. Translating gives CSADFHRGLNSPLHF.

This clonotype was detected only a few times. This sequence joins TRBV12-3 or TRBV12-4 and TRBJ2-4; D gene uncertain. The CDR3 runs 15 residues. V lost 4 bases and J 0 bases, leaving 10 bases between the germline ends. The CDR3 spells CASSSPRLAKNIQYF. In DNA, the CDR3 is TGTGCCAGCAGTTCCCCACGCTTAGCCAAAAACATTCAGTACTTC.

This rearrangement joins TRBV30 to TRBJ2-1; 10 positions match TRBD1. Germline V gene sequence: CDR1 GTSNPN, CDR2 SVGIG (reference sequence). The CDR3 is made up of 14 amino acids. Germline trimming cut 3 bases from V and 3 bases from J; bases unmatched to any gene: 2. The DNA of the CDR3 is TGTGCCTGGAGGGGGGACAGGGGCTACAATGAGCAGTTCTTC. Amino acid sequence: CAWRGDRGYNEQFF.

This clonotype is a singleton in its sample. The rearrangement uses TRBV20-1 and TRBJ2-7; 10 bases map to TRBD1. V was pared by 0 bases and J by 5 bases, with 4 bases of the junction left unmatched. In germline, CDR1 is DFQATT, CDR2 SNEGSKA (reference sequence). The length of the CDR3 is 14 residues. The CDR3 DNA reads as TGCAGTGCTAGAGATGTGACAGGGGGCCACGAGCAGTACTTC. This gives the protein CSARDVTGGHEQYF.

The sample holds a few counts of this clonotype. The V and J genes are TRBV6-1 and TRBJ2-7; 9 bases fit TRBD1. CDR3 size: 14 residues. Germline CDR1 MNHNS, CDR2 SASEGT. V was clipped by 4 bases and J by 2 bases; unmatched bases: 3. The CDR3 nucleotides read TGTGCCAGCAGTGTAGGGACAGGGCCCTACGAGCAGTACTTC. Translated: CASSVGTGPYEQYF.

Notes on this clonotype: A much larger clone lies a single base off, so this may be a read error. V is TRBV7-2 and J is TRBJ2-1; D possibly corresponds to TRBD2 (6 bases). The last part of the DNA fits TRBJ2-7 better; the J call may be wrong. CDR1 and CDR2 (germline): SGHTA, FQGNSA. This CDR3 comprises 14 residues. The CDR3 sequence is CASSSPTRRNEQYF. CDR3 in DNA: TGTGCCAGCAGCTCTCCGACTAGGCGCAATGAGCAGTACTTC.

A remark on this clonotype: The junction differs from germline at one of its ends, possibly a read error. This chain connects TRBV20-1 to TRBJ1-4; 8 nucleotides agree with TRBD1. Germline V CDR1 and CDR2: DFQATT, SNEGSKA (reference sequence). This CDR3 spans 14 amino acids. CDR3 bases: TGCAGTGCTCGCCGGACAGGGATTGGCGAAAAACGGTTTTTT. This codes for CSARRTGIGEKRFF.

The chain carries TRBV5-1 and TRBJ1-1; 7 bases line up with TRBD1. The V gene's germline CDR1 is SGHRS and CDR2 YFSETQ. Germline trimming cut 0 bases from V and 10 bases from J; bases unmatched to any gene: 15. The CDR3 runs to 16 residues. The CDR3 nucleotides are TGCGCCAGCAGCTTGGCTTTGGGACCCGGGGACAGCGTAGCTTTCTTT. It yields the protein CASSLALGPGDSVAFF.

This chain joins TRBV11-2 and TRBJ2-7; the D gene is possibly TRBD2 (5 bases). CDR3 size: 14 residues. V lost 1 base and J 7 bases, leaving 14 bases between the germline ends. The germline V gene encodes CDR1 SGHAT and CDR2 FQNNGV. The CDR3 DNA sequence: TGTGCCAGCAGCTTAGGAGGGCTTGGGCATGAGCAGTACTTC. Its protein is CASSLGGLGHEQYF.

This clonotype has at least ten counts. V gene TRBV4-1 combines with J gene TRBJ2-3; 12 nucleotides agree with TRBD2. Germline-derived CDR1 and CDR2 are MGHRA and YSYEKL. Losses at the gene ends were 0 bases for V and 3 bases for J; bases not matched to a gene: 7. This CDR3 contains 18 residues. DNA of the CDR3: TGCGCCAGCAGCCAAGACCCCCCTAGCGGGGGGGCAACAGATACGCAGTATTTT. It encodes CASSQDPPSGGATDTQYF.

This clonotype was seen more than once but under ten times. This rearrangement joins TRBV29-1 to TRBJ2-3, with TRBD2 identical over 7 bases. This CDR3 spans 17 amino acids. The V and J ends lost 3 bases and 3 bases, in that order; junction bases with no gene match: 15. Germline V gene lookup returns CDR1 SQVTM and CDR2 ANQGSEA. CDR3 amino acids: CSVDRSRAGEGTDTQYF. The CDR3 coding sequence is TGCAGCGTTGATCGGTCCCGGGCGGGAGAGGGAACAGATACGCAGTATTTT.

This chain connects TRBV5-8 to TRBJ1-1; 7 nucleotides line up with TRBD1. The CDR3 sequence is 15 residues long. After removal of 2 bases from V and 1 base from J, the junction contained 5 bases not matched to a gene. Germline CDR1 SGHTS, CDR2 YDEGEE. This chain's CDR3 is CASSFDRVPNTEAFF. The CDR3 region has the DNA TGTGCCAGCAGCTTTGACAGGGTACCGAACACTGAAGCTTTCTTT. The full variable domain, its missing parts supplied by reference TRBV5-8 and TRBJ1-1, is EAGVTQSPTHLIKTRGQQATLRCSPISGHTSVYWYQQALGLGLQFLLWYDEGEERNRGNFPPRFSGRQFPNYSSELNVNALELEDSALYLCASSFDRVPNTEAFFGQGTRLTVV.